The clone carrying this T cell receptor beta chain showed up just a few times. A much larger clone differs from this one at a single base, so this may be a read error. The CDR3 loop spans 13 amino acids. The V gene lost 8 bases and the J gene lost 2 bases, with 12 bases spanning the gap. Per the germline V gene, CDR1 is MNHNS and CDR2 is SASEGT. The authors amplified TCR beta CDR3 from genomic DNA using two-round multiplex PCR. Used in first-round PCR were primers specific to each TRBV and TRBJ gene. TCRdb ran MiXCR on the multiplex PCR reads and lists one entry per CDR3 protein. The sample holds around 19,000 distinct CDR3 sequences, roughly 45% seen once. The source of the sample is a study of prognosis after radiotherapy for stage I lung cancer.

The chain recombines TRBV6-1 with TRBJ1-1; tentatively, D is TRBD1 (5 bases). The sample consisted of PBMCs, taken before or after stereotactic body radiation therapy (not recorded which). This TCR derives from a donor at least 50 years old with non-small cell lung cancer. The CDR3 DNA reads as TGTGCCAGCGGCAGAGACAGAAACACTGAAGCTTTCTTT. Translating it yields CASGRDRNTEAFF.